This TCR beta chain derives from a study of lymphopenia after photon versus proton radiotherapy. Trimming removed 3 bases from V and 10 bases from J; junction bases left unmatched: 6. Germline V gives CDR1 KGHSH, CDR2 LQKENI. This CDR3 is 14 amino acids long. Using immunoSEQ multiplex PCR, the repertoire was profiled, and TCRdb retains in-frame clones only, with some absent. The table lists 60,000 to 75,000 clones, approximately 90% of them singletons. The receptor comes from a man older than 75 with esophageal cancer. The sample was peripheral blood, taken from a patient treated with proton-based radiotherapy. This chain links TRBV18 with TRBJ1-6, with TRBD1 matching 7 bases. CDR3 DNA: TGTGCCAGCTCACCTTCCGTGGACAGGTCACCCCTCCACTTT. This encodes CASSPSVDRSPLHF.